This entry features one T cell receptor (beta chain) sequence. The CDR3 has 13 residues. V lost 4 bases, J lost 6 bases, and 3 bases stayed unmatched. The germline CDR1 and CDR2 sequences are SGHNT and YYREEE (reference sequence). CD4+ T cells from unexposed donors were obtained before the COVID-19 pandemic (2011-2018). This sample is drawn from a study of CD4 T cells in relation to SARS-CoV-2 and coronaviruses. Clones were sequenced by immunoSEQ multiplex PCR, and TCRdb holds only the in-frame ones, with some missing. The sample carries about 65,000 clones, around 86% recorded once. Sample: memory CD4+ T cells from PBMCs. The chain recombines TRBV5-4 with TRBJ2-4; 8 bases agree with TRBD1. The clonotype originates from a human donor in good health. DNA of the CDR3: TGTGCCAGCAGCGCGGACAGGGTAAACATTCAGTACTTC. Its translation: CASSADRVNIQYF.